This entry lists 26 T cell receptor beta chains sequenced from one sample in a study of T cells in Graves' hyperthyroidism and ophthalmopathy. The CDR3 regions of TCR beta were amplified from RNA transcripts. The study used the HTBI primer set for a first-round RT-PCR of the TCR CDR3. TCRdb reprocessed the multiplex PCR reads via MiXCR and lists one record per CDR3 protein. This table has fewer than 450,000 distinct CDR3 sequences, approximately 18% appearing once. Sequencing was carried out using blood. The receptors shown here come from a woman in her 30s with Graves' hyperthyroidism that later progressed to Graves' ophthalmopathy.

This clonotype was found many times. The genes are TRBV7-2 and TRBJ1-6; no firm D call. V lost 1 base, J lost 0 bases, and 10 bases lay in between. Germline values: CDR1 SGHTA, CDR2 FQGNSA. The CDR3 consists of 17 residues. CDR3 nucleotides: TGTGCCAGCAGCTTAGTTTTGTCGGCCTCCTATAATTCACCCCTCCACTTT. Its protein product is CASSLVLSASYNSPLHF.

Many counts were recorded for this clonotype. The CDR3 reads CASSLDRVFGEQYF. CDR3 nucleotide sequence: TGTGCCAGCTCATTAGACAGGGTCTTCGGCGAGCAGTACTTC. The chain couples TRBV18 to TRBJ2-7, with 7 bases identical to TRBD1. The CDR3 contains 14 residues. From germline, CDR1 is KGHSH and CDR2 LQKENI. Germline trimming cut 5 bases from V and 6 bases from J; bases unmatched to any gene: 10.

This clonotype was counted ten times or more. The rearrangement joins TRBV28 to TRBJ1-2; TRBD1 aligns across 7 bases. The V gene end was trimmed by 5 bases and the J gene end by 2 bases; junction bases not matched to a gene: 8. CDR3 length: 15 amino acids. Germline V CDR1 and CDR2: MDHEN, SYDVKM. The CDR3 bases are TGTGCCAGCAGTCGACACAGGGGCGCGAACTATGGCTACACCTTC. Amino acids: CASSRHRGANYGYTF.

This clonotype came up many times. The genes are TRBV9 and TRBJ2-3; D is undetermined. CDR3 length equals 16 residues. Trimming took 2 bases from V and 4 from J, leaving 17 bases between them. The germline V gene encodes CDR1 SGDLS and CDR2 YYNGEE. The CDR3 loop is CASSVAQLGMPDTQYF. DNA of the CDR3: TGTGCCAGCAGCGTCGCGCAGTTGGGTATGCCAGATACGCAGTATTTT.

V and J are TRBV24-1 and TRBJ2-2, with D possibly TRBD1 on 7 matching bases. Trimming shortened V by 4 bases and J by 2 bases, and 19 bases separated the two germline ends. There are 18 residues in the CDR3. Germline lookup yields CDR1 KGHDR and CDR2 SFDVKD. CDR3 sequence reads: CATSDPRGGGSNTGELFF. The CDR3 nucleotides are TGTGCCACCAGTGACCCCCGCGGAGGGGGCAGTAACACCGGGGAGCTGTTTTTT.

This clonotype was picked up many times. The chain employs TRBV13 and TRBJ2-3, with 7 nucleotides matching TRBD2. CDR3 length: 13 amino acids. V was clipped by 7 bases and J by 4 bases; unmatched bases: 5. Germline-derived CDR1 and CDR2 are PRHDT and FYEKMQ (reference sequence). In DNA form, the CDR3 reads TGTGCCAGCACCCGTGGACTAGCAGATACGCAGTATTTT. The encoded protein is CASTRGLADTQYF.

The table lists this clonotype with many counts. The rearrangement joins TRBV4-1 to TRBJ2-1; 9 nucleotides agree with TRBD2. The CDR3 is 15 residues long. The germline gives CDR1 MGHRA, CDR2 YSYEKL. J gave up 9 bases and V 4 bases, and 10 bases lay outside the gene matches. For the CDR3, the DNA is TGCGCCAGCAGCCGCGAAGGGACTAGCCTAGCTGAGCAGTTCTTC. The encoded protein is CASSREGTSLAEQFF.

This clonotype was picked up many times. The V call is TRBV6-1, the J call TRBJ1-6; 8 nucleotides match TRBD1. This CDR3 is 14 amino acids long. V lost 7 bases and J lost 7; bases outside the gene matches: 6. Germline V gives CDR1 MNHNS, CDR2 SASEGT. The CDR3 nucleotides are TGTGCCAGCACCAGGACAGGGCGAAATTCACCCCTCCACTTT. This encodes CASTRTGRNSPLHF.

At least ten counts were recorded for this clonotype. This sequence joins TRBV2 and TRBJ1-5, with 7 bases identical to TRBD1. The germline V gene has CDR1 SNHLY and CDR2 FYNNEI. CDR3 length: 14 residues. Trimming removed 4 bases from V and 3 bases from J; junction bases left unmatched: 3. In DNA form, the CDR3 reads TGTGCCAGCAGTGGGGACAGCAACAATCAGCCCCAGCATTTT. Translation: CASSGDSNNQPQHF.

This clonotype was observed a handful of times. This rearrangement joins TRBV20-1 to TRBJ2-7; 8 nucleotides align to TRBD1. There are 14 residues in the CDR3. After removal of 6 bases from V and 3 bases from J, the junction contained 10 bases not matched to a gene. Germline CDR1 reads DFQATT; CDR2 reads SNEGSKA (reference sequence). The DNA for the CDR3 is TGCAGTGCCAACCGCCGGGACAGGTTCTACGAGCAGTACTTC. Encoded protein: CSANRRDRFYEQYF.

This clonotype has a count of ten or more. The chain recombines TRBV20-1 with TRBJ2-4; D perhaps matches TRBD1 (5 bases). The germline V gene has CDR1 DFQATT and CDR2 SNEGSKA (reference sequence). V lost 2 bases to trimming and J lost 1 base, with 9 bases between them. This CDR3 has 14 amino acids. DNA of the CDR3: TGCAGTGCTAGAACAGGTTTCGCCAAAAACATTCAGTACTTC. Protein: CSARTGFAKNIQYF.

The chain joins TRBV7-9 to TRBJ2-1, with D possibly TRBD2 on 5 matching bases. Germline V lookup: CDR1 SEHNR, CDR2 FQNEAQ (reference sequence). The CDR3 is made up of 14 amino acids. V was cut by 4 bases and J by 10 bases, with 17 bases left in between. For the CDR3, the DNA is TGTGCCAGCAGCTCTCCTAGCTTCGGGATCGAGCAGTTCTTC. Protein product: CASSSPSFGIEQFF.

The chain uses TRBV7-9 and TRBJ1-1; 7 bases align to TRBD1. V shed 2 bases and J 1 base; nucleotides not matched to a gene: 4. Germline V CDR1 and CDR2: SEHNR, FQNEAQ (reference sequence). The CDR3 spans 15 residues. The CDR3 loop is CASSLIGQENTEAFF. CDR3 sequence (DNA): TGTGCCAGCAGCTTAATAGGACAGGAGAACACTGAAGCTTTCTTT. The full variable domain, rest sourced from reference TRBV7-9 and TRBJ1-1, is DTGVSQNPRHKITKRGQNVTFRCDPISEHNRLYWYRQTLGQGPEFLTYFQNEAQLEKSRLLSDRFSAERPKGSFSTLEIQRTEQGDSAMYLCASSLIGQENTEAFFGQGTRLTVV.

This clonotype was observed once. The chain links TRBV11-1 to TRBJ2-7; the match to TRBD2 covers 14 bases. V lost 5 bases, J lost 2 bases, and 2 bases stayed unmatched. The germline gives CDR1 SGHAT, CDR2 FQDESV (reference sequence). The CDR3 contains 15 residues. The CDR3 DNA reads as TGTGCCAGCAGCAGACTAGCGGGAGGGACCTACGAGCAGTACTTC. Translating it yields CASSRLAGGTYEQYF.

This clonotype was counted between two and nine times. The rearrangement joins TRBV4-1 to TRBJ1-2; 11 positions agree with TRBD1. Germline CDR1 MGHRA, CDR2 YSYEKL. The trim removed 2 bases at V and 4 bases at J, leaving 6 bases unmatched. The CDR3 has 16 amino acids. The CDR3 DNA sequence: TGCGCCAGCAGCCAATTGCCGGGACAGGGGGTCTATGGCTACACCTTC. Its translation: CASSQLPGQGVYGYTF.

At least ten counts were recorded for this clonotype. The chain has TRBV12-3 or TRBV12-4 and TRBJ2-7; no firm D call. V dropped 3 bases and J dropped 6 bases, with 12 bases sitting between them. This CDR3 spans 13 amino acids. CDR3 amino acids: CASSFQPPREQYF. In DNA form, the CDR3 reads TGTGCCAGCAGTTTTCAGCCCCCTCGCGAGCAGTACTTC.

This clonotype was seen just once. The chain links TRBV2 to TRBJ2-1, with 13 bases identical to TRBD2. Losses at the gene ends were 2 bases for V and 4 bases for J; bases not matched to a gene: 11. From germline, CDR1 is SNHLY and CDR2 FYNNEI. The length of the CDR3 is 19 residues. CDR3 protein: CASSETGVWTSGSYNEQFF. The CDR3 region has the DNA TGTGCCAGCAGTGAAACGGGTGTCTGGACTAGCGGGAGTTACAATGAGCAGTTCTTC.

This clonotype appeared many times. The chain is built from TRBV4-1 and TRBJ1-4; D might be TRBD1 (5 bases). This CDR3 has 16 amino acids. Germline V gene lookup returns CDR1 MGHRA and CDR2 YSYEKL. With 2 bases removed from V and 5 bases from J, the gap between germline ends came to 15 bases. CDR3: CASSQNGHDVNEKLFF. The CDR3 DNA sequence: TGCGCCAGCAGCCAAAACGGACACGACGTAAATGAAAAACTGTTTTTT.

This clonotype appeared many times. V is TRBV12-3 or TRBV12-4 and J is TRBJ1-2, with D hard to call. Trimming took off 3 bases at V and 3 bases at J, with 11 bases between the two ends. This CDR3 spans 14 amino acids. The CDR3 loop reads CASSLSALYYGYTF. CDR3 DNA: TGTGCCAGCAGTTTGTCTGCTTTATACTATGGCTACACCTTC.

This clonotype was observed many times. CDR3 in DNA: TGTGCCAGCAGCTTAAGATCTGACGGGTTGGGCTACAATGAGCAGTTCTTC. This translates into CASSLRSDGLGYNEQFF. The rearrangement joins TRBV7-2 to TRBJ2-1; no firm D call. The CDR3 has 17 amino acids. V was clipped by 2 bases and J by 3 bases, with 17 bases between them. Germline V gives CDR1 SGHTA, CDR2 FQGNSA.

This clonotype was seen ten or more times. CDR3 region: CASSLGGNSYEQYF. The CDR3 DNA reads TGTGCCAGCAGCTTAGGTGGGAACTCCTACGAGCAGTACTTC. The gene calls are TRBV7-6 and TRBJ2-7; no definite D call. The V end was cut by 1 base, the J end by 0 bases, with 7 bases between. This CDR3 region has 14 residues. Germline CDR1 SGHVS, CDR2 FNYEAQ.

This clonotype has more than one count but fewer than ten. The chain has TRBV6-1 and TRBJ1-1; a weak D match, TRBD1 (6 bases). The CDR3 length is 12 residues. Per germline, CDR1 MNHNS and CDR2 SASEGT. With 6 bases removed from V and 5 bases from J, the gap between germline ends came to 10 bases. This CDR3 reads CASRQGPTEAFF. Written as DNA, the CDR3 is TGTGCCAGCAGGCAGGGGCCGACTGAAGCTTTCTTT.

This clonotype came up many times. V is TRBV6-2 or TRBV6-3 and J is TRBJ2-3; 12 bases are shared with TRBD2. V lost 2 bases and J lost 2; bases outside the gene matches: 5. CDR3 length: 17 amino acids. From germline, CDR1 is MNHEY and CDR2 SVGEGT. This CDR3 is CASSYHLAGGSTDTQYF. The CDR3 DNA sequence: TGTGCCAGCAGTTACCACCTAGCGGGGGGGTCCACAGATACGCAGTATTTT.

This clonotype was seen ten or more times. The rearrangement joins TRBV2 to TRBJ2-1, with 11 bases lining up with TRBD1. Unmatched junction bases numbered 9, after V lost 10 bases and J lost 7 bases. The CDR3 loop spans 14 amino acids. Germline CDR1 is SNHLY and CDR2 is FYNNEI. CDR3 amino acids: CATKDRGLPNEQFF. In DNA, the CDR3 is TGTGCCACCAAGGACAGGGGGCTACCAAATGAGCAGTTCTTC.

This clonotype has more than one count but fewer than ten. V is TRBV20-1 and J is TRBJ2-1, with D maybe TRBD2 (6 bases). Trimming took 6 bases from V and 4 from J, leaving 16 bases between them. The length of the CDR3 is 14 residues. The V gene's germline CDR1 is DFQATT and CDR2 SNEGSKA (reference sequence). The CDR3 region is CSAHFAGRYNEQFF. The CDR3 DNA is TGCAGTGCCCACTTCGCAGGGAGGTACAATGAGCAGTTCTTC.

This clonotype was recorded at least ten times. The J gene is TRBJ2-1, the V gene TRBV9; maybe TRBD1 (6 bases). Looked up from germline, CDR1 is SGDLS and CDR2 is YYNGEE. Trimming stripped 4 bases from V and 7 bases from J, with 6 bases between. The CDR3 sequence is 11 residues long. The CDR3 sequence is CASSRGNEQFF. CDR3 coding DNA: TGTGCCAGCAGCAGGGGGAATGAGCAGTTCTTC.